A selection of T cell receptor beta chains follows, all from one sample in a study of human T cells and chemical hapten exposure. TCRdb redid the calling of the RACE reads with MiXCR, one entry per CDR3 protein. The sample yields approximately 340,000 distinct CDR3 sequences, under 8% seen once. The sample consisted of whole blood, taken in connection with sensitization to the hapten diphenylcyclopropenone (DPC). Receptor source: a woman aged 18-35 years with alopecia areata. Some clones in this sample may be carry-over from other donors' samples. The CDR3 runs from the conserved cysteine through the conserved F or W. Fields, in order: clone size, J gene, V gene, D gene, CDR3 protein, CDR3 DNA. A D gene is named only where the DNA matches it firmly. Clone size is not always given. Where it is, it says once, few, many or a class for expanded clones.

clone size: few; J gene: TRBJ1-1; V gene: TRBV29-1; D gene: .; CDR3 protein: CSVDGGGSNTEAFF; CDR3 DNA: TGCAGCGTTGACGGGGGTGGGTCGAACACTGAAGCTTTCTTT
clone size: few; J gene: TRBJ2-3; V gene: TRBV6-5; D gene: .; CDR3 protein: CASKGGALVDTQYF; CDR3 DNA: TGTGCCAGCAAAGGGGGGGCCCTTGTAGATACGCAGTATTTT
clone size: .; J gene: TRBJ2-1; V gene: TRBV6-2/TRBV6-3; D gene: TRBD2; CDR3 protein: CASRGRGGNEQFF; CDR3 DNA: TGTGCCAGCAGGGGCCGGGGGGGCAACGAGCAGTTCTTC
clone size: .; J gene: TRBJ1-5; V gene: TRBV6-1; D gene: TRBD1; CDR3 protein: CASRERVTGAGQPQHF; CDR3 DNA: TGTGCCAGCAGAGAAAGAGTGACAGGGGCTGGCCAGCCCCAGCATTTT
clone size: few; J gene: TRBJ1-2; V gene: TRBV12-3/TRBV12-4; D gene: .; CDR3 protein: CASSVGSNYGYTF; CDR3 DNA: TGTGCCAGCAGTGTGGGCAGCAACTATGGCTACACCTTC
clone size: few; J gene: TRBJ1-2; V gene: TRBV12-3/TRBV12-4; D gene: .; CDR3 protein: CASRQEPNYGYTF; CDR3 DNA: TGTGCCAGCAGGCAGGAACCTAACTATGGCTACACCTTC
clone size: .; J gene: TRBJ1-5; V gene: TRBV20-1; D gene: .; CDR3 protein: CSWGQRDQPQHF; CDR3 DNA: TGCAGCTGGGGACAAAGGGATCAGCCCCAGCATTTT
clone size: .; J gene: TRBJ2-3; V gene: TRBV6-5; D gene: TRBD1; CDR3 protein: CASRKTGGRPDTQYF; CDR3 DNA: TGTGCCAGCAGAAAGACAGGGGGCAGGCCAGATACGCAGTATTTT
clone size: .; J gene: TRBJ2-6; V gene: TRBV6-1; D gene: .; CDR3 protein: CASSQWVPGANVLTF; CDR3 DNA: TGTGCCAGCAGCCAATGGGTACCTGGGGCCAACGTCCTGACTTTC
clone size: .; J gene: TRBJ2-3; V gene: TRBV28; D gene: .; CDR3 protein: CASSSPPAFTASSTDTQYF; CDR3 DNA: TGTGCCAGCAGTTCTCCCCCAGCATTTACAGCCTCTAGCACAGATACGCAGTATTTT
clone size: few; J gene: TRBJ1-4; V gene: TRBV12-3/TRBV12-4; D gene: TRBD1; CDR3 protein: CASSPPRTGGNEKLFF; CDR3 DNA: TGTGCCAGCAGTCCCCCTCGGACAGGGGGAAATGAAAAACTGTTTTTT
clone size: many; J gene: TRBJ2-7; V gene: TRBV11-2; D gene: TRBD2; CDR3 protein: CASSSGTSPTYEQYF; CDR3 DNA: TGTGCCAGCAGCTCCGGGACTAGCCCGACCTACGAGCAGTACTTC
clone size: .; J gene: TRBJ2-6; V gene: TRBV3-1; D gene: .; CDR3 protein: CASSQAEKRRSHSGANVLTF; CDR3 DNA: TGTGCCAGCAGCCAAGCTGAAAAACGGAGGTCACACTCTGGGGCCAACGTCCTGACTTTC
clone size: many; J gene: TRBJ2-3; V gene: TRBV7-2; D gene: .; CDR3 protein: CASSLLVRTDTQYF; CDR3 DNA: TGTGCCAGCAGCCTTCTAGTGCGCACAGATACGCAGTATTTT
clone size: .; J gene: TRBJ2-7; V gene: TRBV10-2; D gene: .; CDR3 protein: CASSESGASESEQYF; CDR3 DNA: TGCGCCAGCAGTGAGTCCGGAGCCTCGGAAAGCGAGCAGTACTTC
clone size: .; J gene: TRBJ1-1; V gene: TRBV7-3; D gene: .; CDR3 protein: CASRRGGSHTEAFF; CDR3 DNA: TGTGCCAGCAGAAGGGGTGGATCTCACACTGAAGCTTTCTTT
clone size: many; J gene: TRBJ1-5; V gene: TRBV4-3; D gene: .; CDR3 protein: CASSQDNSNQPQHF; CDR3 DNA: TGCGCCAGCAGCCAAGATAATAGCAATCAGCCCCAGCATTTT
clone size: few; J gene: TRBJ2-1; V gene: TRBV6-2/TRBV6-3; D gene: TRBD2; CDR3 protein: CASSGTSIGNEQFF; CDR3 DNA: TGTGCCAGCAGTGGGACTAGCATCGGGAATGAGCAGTTCTTC
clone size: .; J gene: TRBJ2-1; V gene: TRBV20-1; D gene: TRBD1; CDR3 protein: CSARDGGQGAGEQFF; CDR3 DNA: TGCAGTGCTAGAGATGGGGGACAGGGGGCAGGGGAGCAGTTCTTC
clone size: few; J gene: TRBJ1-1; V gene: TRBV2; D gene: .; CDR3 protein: CASSEARAVEAFF; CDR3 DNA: TGTGCCAGCAGTGAAGCGCGTGCCGTTGAAGCTTTCTTT
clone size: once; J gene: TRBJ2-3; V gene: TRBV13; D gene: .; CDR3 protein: CASRNWAAGDTQYF; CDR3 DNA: TGTGCCAGCCGAAACTGGGCCGCTGGGGATACGCAGTATTTT
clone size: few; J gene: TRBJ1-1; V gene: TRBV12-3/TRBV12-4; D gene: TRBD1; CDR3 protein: CASRSDRGRAEAFF; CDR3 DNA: TGTGCCAGCAGGTCCGACAGGGGGAGGGCTGAAGCTTTCTTT
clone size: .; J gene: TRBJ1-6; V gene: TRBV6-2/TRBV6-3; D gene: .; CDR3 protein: CASSVGSKSPLHF; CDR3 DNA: TGTGCCAGCAGTGTAGGGTCGAAATCACCCCTCCACTTT
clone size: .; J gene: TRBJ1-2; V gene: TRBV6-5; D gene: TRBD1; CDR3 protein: CASSYGQGSPGAGYTF; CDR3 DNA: TGTGCCAGCAGTTACGGACAGGGCTCTCCGGGAGCTGGCTACACCTTC
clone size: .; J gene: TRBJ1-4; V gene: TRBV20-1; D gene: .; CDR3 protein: CSARSGTGEKLFF; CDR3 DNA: TGCAGTGCCAGGTCCGGGACGGGTGAAAAACTGTTTTTT
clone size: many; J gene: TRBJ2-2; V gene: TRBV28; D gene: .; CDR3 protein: CASSFSGQGWTGELFF; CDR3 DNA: .
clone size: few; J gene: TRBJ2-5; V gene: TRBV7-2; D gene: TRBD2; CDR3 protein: CASSQGTSGGLGQETQYF; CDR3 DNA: TGTGCCAGCAGCCAAGGGACTAGCGGGGGTCTAGGCCAAGAGACCCAGTACTTC
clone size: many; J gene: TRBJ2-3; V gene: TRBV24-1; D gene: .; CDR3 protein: CATSNMDTQYF; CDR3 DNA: TGTGCCACCAGTAATATGGATACGCAGTATTTT
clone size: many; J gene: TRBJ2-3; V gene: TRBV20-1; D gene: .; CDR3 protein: CSALHLPTDTQYF; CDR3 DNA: TGCAGTGCTCTTCACTTACCTACAGATACGCAGTATTTT
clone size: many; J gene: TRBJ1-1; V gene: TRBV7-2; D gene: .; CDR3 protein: CASSLMGTEAFF; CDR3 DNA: TGTGCCAGCAGCTTAATGGGTACTGAAGCTTTCTTT
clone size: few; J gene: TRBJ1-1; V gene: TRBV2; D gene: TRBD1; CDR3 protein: CASSERYRQGGTEAFF; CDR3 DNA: TGTGCCAGCAGTGAAAGATACCGACAGGGTGGGACTGAAGCTTTCTTT
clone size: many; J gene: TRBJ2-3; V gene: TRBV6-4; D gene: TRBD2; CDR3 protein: CASSASSGGALDTQYF; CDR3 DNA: TGTGCCAGCAGTGCCTCCAGCGGGGGGGCCTTAGATACGCAGTATTTT
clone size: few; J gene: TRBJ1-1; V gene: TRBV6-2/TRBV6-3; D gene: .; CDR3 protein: CASSSHRDNTEAFF; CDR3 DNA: TGTGCCAGCAGTAGCCACAGGGACAACACTGAAGCTTTCTTT
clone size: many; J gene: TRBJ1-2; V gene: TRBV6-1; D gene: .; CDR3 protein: CASSEAMGRGGYTF; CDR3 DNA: TGTGCCAGCAGTGAAGCTATGGGCCGTGGGGGCTACACCTTC
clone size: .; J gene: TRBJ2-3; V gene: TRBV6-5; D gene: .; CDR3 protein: CASSYSSGIDTQYF; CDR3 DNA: TGTGCCAGCAGTTACTCATCAGGAATAGATACGCAGTATTTT
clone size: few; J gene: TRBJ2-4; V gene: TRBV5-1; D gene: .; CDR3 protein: CASSLLGLPKNIQYF; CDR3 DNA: TGCGCCAGCAGCTTGTTAGGACTCCCCAAAAACATTCAGTACTTC
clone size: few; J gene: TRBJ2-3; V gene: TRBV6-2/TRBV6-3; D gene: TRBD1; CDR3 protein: CASSEQGSSTDTQYF; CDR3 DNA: TGTGCCAGCAGCGAACAGGGGTCTAGCACAGATACGCAGTATTTT
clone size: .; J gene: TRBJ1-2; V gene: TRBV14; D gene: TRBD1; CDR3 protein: CASSFDRALYGYTF; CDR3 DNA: TGTGCCAGCAGCTTCGACAGGGCGCTGTATGGCTACACCTTC